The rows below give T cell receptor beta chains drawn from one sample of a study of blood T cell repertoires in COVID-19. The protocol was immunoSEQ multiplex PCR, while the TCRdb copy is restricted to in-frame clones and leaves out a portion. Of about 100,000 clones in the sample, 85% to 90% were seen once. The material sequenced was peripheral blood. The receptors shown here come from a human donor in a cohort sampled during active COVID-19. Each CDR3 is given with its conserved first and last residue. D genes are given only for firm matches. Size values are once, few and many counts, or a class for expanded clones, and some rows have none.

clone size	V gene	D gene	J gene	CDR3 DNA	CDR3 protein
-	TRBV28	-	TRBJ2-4	TGTGCCAGCAGCCGCCTCACGACAGACACTCCCAAAAACATTCAGTACTTC	CASSRLTTDTPKNIQYF
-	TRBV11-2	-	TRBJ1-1	TGTGCCAGCAGCCCCGGACTGGGAGAGACTGAAGCTTTCTTT	CASSPGLGETEAFF
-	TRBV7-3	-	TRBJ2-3	TGTGCCAGCAGCTTAATAAGTGGGGGGACAGATACGCAGTATTTT	CASSLISGGTDTQYF
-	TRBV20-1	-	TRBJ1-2	TGCAGTGCTAACAGCTATGGCTACACCTTC	CSANSYGYTF
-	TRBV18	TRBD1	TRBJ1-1	TGTGCCAGTCTTCAGGGGGCAAACACTGAAGCTTTCTTT	CASLQGANTEAFF
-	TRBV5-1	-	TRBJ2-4	TGCGCCAGCAGCTCCGACGGGACAACTTGGGAAGTTCAGTACTTC	CASSSDGTTWEVQYF
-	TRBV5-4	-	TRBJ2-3	TGTGCCAGCAGCTCCACCGGGACTAGCACAGATACGCAGTATTTT	CASSSTGTSTDTQYF
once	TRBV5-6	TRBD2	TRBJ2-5	TGTGCCAGCAGCCTCACTAGCGGGATAAGGGGGGAAGAGACCCAGTACTTC	CASSLTSGIRGEETQYF
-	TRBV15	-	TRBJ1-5	TGTGCCACCAAGCAGGGTCCTGGCAGCAATCAGCCCCAGCATTTT	CATKQGPGSNQPQHF
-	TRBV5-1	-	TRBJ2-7	TGCGCCAGCACCACCGGGACTCAAGTCGGAGGCGAGCAGTACTTC	CASTTGTQVGGEQYF
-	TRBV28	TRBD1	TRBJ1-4	TGTGCCAGCAGTTCGACAGGGAGTGGCGAAAAACTGTTTTTT	CASSSTGSGEKLFF
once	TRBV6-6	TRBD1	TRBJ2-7	TGTGCCAGCAGTGCCGGCGACAGGGTCGGAGTCGAGCAGTACTTC	CASSAGDRVGVEQYF
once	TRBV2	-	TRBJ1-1	TGTGCCAGCTCCTGGAACACTGAAGCTTTCTTT	CASSWNTEAFF
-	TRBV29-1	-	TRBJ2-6	TGCAGCGTTGGGCGACAGGCAGCTGGGGCCAACGTCCTGACTTTC	CSVGRQAAGANVLTF